This paragraph covers one TCR beta chain sequence. The data stem from a study of cytomegalovirus exposure and HLA in healthy donors. Primers included in the PCR were 60 Vbeta and 13 Jbeta primers. Repertoires were generated with immunoSEQ multiplex PCR, while TCRdb's copy carries only in-frame clones and drops some. The table has around 120,000 clones, 60% to 75% seen once; the top ten hold 9.5% to 13%. The TCR comes from a man in his forties or fifties in good health and CMV-seropositive. Source material: PBMCs.

CDR3 in DNA: TGTGCCAGCAGCCAATCCCAGGGGACAGAGGGAAACACCATATATTTT. It specifies CASSQSQGTEGNTIYF. The gene calls are TRBV16 and TRBJ1-3; 7 bases match TRBD1. From germline, CDR1 is KGHSY and CDR2 FQNENV. The V segment lost 0 bases and the J segment 4 bases; nucleotides outside the gene matches: 6. This CDR3 is 16 amino acids long.